Shown below are 20 T cell receptor beta chains from a single sample sequenced in a study of T cells in localized non-small cell lung cancer (dated by TCRdb to 2019 to 2021). Receptor amplification or capture employed the immunoSEQ multiplex PCR assay. The table was pulled from immuneACCESS by TCRdb, which kept in-frame rearrangements only. Such tables lose some clones; where checked, under half of the loss comes from unresolved V genes, and the rest has no known cause. The sample data list 25,000 to 30,000 clones, and around 92% of these were observed just once. The ten most abundant clones make up about 4% of the sample. The sample was peripheral blood mononuclear cells, taken before any cancer treatment. These receptors all stem from a woman aged 35 to 75 with stage III lung adenocarcinoma.

The gene calls are TRBV11-2 and TRBJ1-6; D remains unclear. V was pared by 0 bases and J by 7 bases, with 4 bases between. The CDR3 is made up of 13 amino acids. The germline gives CDR1 SGHAT, CDR2 FQNNGV. The CDR3 protein is CASSLDRNSPLHF. In DNA form, the CDR3 reads TGTGCCAGCAGCTTAGATCGGAATTCACCCCTCCACTTT.

The CDR3 DNA is TGTGCCAGCAGTCCCGCCTCACCTCAAGAGACCCAGTACTTC. Translation gives CASSPASPQETQYF. The chain combines TRBV27 with TRBJ2-5; D unresolved. The germline CDR1 and CDR2 sequences are MNHEY and SMNVEV (reference sequence). The V end was cut by 5 bases, the J end by 2 bases, with 12 bases between. CDR3 size: 14 residues.

V and J are TRBV19 and TRBJ2-5, with unresolved D. In germline, CDR1 is LNHDA, CDR2 SQIVND (reference sequence). Trimming removed 7 bases from V and 5 bases from J, with 20 bases in between. The CDR3 totals 15 residues. CDR3 amino acids: CASMVGATAYETQYF. Written as DNA, the CDR3 is TGTGCCAGTATGGTGGGCGCCACAGCGTACGAGACCCAGTACTTC.

The chain recombines TRBV6-5 with TRBJ1-1, with D possibly TRBD1 on 5 matching bases. This CDR3 has 14 amino acids. The V gene's germline CDR1 is MNHEY and CDR2 SVGAGI. Trimming removed 6 bases from V and 6 bases from J, with 17 bases in between. CDR3 bases: TGTGCCAGCAGCCGCTGGGACCACCAAGCTGAAGCTTTCTTT. Its translation: CASSRWDHQAEAFF.

The rearrangement links TRBV30 to TRBJ2-7; 12 bases are a match to TRBD2. The trim removed 2 bases at V and 6 bases at J, leaving 2 bases unmatched. The CDR3 sequence is 13 residues long. In germline, CDR1 is GTSNPN, CDR2 SVGIG (reference sequence). The CDR3 bases are TGTGCCTGGAGTACGGGACTAGCGGGCGAGCAGTACTTC. The encoded protein is CAWSTGLAGEQYF.

The chain recombines TRBV4-1 with TRBJ2-1, with TRBD1 identical over 9 bases. Germline loops: CDR1 MGHRA, CDR2 YSYEKL. The CDR3 spans 15 residues. The V segment lost 3 bases and the J segment 8 bases; nucleotides outside the gene matches: 8. The CDR3 is CASSHQGDRAHEQFF. CDR3 nucleotide sequence: TGCGCCAGCAGCCATCAAGGGGACAGGGCCCATGAGCAGTTCTTC.

V and J are TRBV11-2 and TRBJ2-7, with 15 bases fitting TRBD2. Germline V CDR1 and CDR2: SGHAT, FQNNGV. V trimming: 5 bases; J trimming: 4 bases; junction bases outside the gene matches: 3. The CDR3 has 15 amino acids. For the CDR3, the DNA is TGTGCCAGCAGCCAAGGACTAGCGGGAGGGTACGAGCAGTACTTC. Its protein product is CASSQGLAGGYEQYF.

V usage is TRBV6-5 and J usage is TRBJ2-5, with TRBD2 as a possible D gene (5 bases). The CDR3 totals 12 residues. V lost 5 bases and J lost 7, with 11 bases in between. The germline CDR1 and CDR2 sequences are MNHEY and SVGAGI. CDR3 residues: CASSKLGGTQYF. In DNA, the CDR3 is TGTGCCAGCAGTAAACTAGGAGGGACCCAGTACTTC.

The V and J genes are TRBV30 and TRBJ2-3; D not certain. With 3 bases removed from V and 3 bases from J, the gap between germline ends came to 10 bases. The germline CDR1 and CDR2 sequences are GTSNPN and SVGIG (reference sequence). This CDR3 contains 13 residues. The CDR3 DNA sequence: TGTGCCTGGAGCCTCTACGGAACAGATACGCAGTATTTT. Translated, it gives CAWSLYGTDTQYF.

The rearrangement links TRBV5-4 to TRBJ2-2, with 8 positions matching TRBD1. From germline, CDR1 is SGHNT and CDR2 YYREEE (reference sequence). This CDR3 spans 14 amino acids. Losses at the gene ends were 7 bases for V and 5 bases for J; bases not matched to a gene: 7. The CDR3 reads CASQVTGETGELFF. For the CDR3, the DNA is TGTGCCAGCCAAGTGACAGGGGAGACCGGGGAGCTGTTTTTT. The variable domain in full, with the rest retrieved from reference TRBV5-4 and TRBJ2-2, is ETGVTQSPTHLIKTRGQQVTLRCSSQSGHNTVSWYQQALGQGPQFIFQYYREEENGRGNFPPRFSGLQFPNYSSELNVNALELDDSALYLCASQVTGETGELFFGEGSRLTVL.

CDR3: CASSDRTGSSEKLFF. The CDR3 nucleotides are TGTGCCAGCAGTGATAGGACAGGGTCGAGTGAAAAACTGTTTTTT. The chain carries TRBV2 and TRBJ1-4; 8 bases fit TRBD1. In germline, CDR1 is SNHLY, CDR2 FYNNEI. Unmatched junction bases numbered 7, after V lost 3 bases and J lost 7 bases. The CDR3 runs to 15 residues. Together with reference TRBV2 and TRBJ1-4, the CDR3 gives the full variable domain: EPEVTQTPSHQVTQMGQEVILRCVPISNHLYFYWYRQILGQKVEFLVSFYNNEISEKSEIFDDQFSVERPDGSNFTLKIRSTKLEDSAMYFCASSDRTGSSEKLFFGSGTQLSVL.

This chain connects TRBV2 to TRBJ1-5; no clear D. Trimming removed 4 bases at V and 0 bases at J, with 7 bases between. CDR3 length equals 14 residues. Germline V gene lookup returns CDR1 SNHLY and CDR2 FYNNEI. In DNA form, the CDR3 reads TGTGCCAGCAGTGGGTCCAATAGCAATCAGCCCCAGCATTTT. Its translation: CASSGSNSNQPQHF.

CDR3 DNA: TGTGCCAGCAGAGTGGCGGGAGAGGGCAATGAGCAGTTCTTC. Its translation: CASRVAGEGNEQFF. This chain connects TRBV27 to TRBJ2-1, with TRBD2 matching over 7 bases. J lost 6 bases, V lost 6 bases, and 8 bases had no gene match. The germline V gene encodes CDR1 MNHEY and CDR2 SMNVEV (reference sequence). This CDR3 has 14 residues.

V is TRBV28 and J is TRBJ2-4, with 8 bases that match TRBD2. V lost 4 bases to trimming and J lost 0 bases; unmatched junction nucleotides: 11. The germline V gene has CDR1 MDHEN and CDR2 SYDVKM. The CDR3 consists of 18 residues. The CDR3 here is CASSSGGGRFLAKNIQYF. In DNA form, the CDR3 reads TGTGCCAGCAGTTCTGGCGGGGGGAGGTTTCTAGCCAAAAACATTCAGTACTTC.

The CDR3 region is CASSLGPKAGQPQHF. The CDR3 DNA reads TGTGCCAGCAGTTTGGGCCCTAAGGCGGGCCAGCCCCAGCATTTT. The J gene is TRBJ1-5, the V gene TRBV28; D gene uncertain. V gave up 3 bases and J gave up 7 bases, with 16 bases separating them. The CDR3 has 15 amino acids. The germline V gene encodes CDR1 MDHEN and CDR2 SYDVKM.

The V call is TRBV2, the J call TRBJ2-5; 7 bases line up with TRBD2. J was trimmed by 5 bases and V by 6 bases; bases with no gene match: 3. CDR1 and CDR2 from the germline V gene are SNHLY and FYNNEI. The length of the CDR3 is 12 residues. The CDR3 spells CASSKAGETQYF. DNA for the CDR3: TGTGCCAGCAGCAAAGCGGGGGAGACCCAGTACTTC.

The genes are TRBV5-1 and TRBJ2-7; weak D call: TRBD1 (6 bases). Trimming took off 7 bases at V and 0 bases at J, with 14 bases between the two ends. The length of the CDR3 is 14 residues. Germline V gives CDR1 SGHRS, CDR2 YFSETQ. Here the CDR3 reads CASRPQGRSYEQYF. CDR3 bases: TGCGCCAGCCGGCCCCAGGGGCGCTCCTACGAGCAGTACTTC. Full variable domain (rest looked up from reference TRBV5-1 and TRBJ2-7): KAGVTQTPRYLIKTRGQQVTLSCSPISGHRSVSWYQQTPGQGLQFLFEYFSETQRNKGNFPGRFSGRQFSNSRSEMNVSTLELGDSALYLCASRPQGRSYEQYFGPGTRLTVT.

The chain employs TRBV6-6 and TRBJ2-1; 10 bases map to TRBD2. Germline V CDR1 and CDR2: MNHNY, SVGAGI (reference sequence). The CDR3 has 15 residues. V dropped 5 bases and J dropped 4; count of bases not matched to a gene: 5. CDR3 sequence: CASSPASGRYNEQFF. CDR3 coding DNA: TGTGCCAGCAGTCCGGCTAGCGGGAGATACAATGAGCAGTTCTTC.

This sequence joins TRBV11-2 and TRBJ2-7; D possibly corresponds to TRBD2 (5 bases). This CDR3 is 12 amino acids long. The V gene lost 4 bases and the J gene lost 4 bases, with 8 bases spanning the gap. Germline CDR1 is SGHAT and CDR2 is FQNNGV. CDR3 sequence: CASSYTSYEQYF. Written as DNA, the CDR3 is TGTGCCAGCAGCTATACTAGTTACGAGCAGTACTTC.

The rearrangement uses TRBV6-5 and TRBJ1-1; no firm D call. The CDR3 is 14 residues long. The V end lost 6 bases, the J end lost 0 bases, and 11 bases lay between the germline ends. Germline CDR1 and CDR2: MNHEY and SVGAGI. CDR3 amino acids: CASSRTPMNTEAFF. In DNA form, the CDR3 reads TGTGCCAGCAGCCGAACCCCAATGAACACTGAAGCTTTCTTT.